This entry is about one T cell receptor (beta chain). This clone's antigen is unknown. Per-nucleotide qualities are absent, and no much larger clonotype sits a single base away. Patients with a history of autoimmune disease or receiving systemic immunosuppression were excluded from the trial. Peripheral blood for TCR sequencing was collected from all dose cohorts at baseline, on cycle 4 day 1, and on cycle 7 day 1. Samples were obtained from an open-label, multicenter, first-in-human phase I dose-escalation trial of ivuxolimab. Adults with locally advanced or metastatic melanoma, renal cell, hepatocellular, or head and neck squamous cell carcinoma were enrolled in the trial. Before TCR sequencing, CD4+ and CD8+ T cells were separately sorted from peripheral blood. The data are from a study of OX40 agonist ivuxolimab in advanced cancers. Turning to the overall study: Ivuxolimab was a fully human IgG2 agonistic monoclonal antibody targeting the costimulatory receptor OX40 (CD134). Three dose-escalation patients achieved partial responses, one with hepatocellular carcinoma and two with cutaneous melanoma. Patients were allowed to have had prior anti-PD-1, anti-PD-L1 or anti-CTLA-4 therapy, and around two fifths of the dose-escalation patients had been treated with checkpoint inhibitors. The point of sequencing TCRbeta in the periphery was to test whether ivuxolimab changed TCR sequence diversity and drove clonal T-cell expansion. In the dose-escalation cohort, roughly 80% of patients were male, and the mean age was approximately 60 years, with a range of roughly 20 to 79. Of the 50 or so patients in dose escalation, about 20 had hepatocellular carcinoma, about 15 had melanoma, 9 had renal cell carcinoma and 9 had head and neck cancer. The paper reports the monotherapy dose-escalation portion (N = 52 patients) of the phase I ivuxolimab trial. Intravenous ivuxolimab was administered to patients every 2 weeks at six dose levels: 0.01, 0.1, 0.3, 1.5, 3 and 10 mg/kg.

The CDR3 runs 14 amino acids, cysteine and phenylalanine included. The CDR3 DNA has 42 bases and is translated from base 1. Deletion took 0 bases off V and 7 bases off J, with a span of 13 bases between the germline ends. Looking up the germline V gene yields CDR1 LGHNA and CDR2 YSLEER. Overall study outcomes, separate from this receptor: In the 0.1-3.0 mg/kg groups, partial responders had among the lowest normalized peripheral clonal expansion, particularly in CD8+ T cells. Low levels of normalized T-cell clonal expansion were also seen in some nonresponding patients. Which antigens the clonally expanded peripheral T cells were specific for was not determined. At doses from 0.1 to 3.0 mg/kg, clonal expansion was seen in both CD4+ and CD8+ blood T cells between baseline and week 6. After ivuxolimab, expanded clones were on average more numerous among CD8+ T cells than among CD4+ T cells.

Genomic DNA was isolated from the sorted cells so that the TCRbeta CDR3 region could be sequenced. The immunoSEQ Assay was used to sequence the TCRbeta CDR3 regions. In TCRdb, the immuneACCESS table is reduced to in-frame sequences with V and J assigned. These tables do not hold every clone; where another copy was compared, an unresolved V gene accounts for under half, and the others remain unexplained. The table for this sample lists some 69,000 clones; nearly 90% of them were counted only once. In total, the top ten clones hold roughly a tenth of the sample. The sequence joins TRBV4-3 to TRBJ2-7, with no reliable assignment of the D segment. The TCR originated in an adult with an advanced solid tumor such as melanoma, head and neck, liver or kidney cancer. Here the sequenced sample was CD4+ or CD8+ T cells sorted from blood, taken in a trial of the OX40 agonist ivuxolimab. This receptor has the CDR3 CASSQEGHWGEQYF. The DNA is TGCGCCAGCAGCCAAGAAGGCCACTGGGGAGAGCAGTACTTC.